Listed below are T cell receptor beta chains from one sample, sequenced in a study of cytomegalovirus exposure and HLA in healthy donors. Sequenced by immunoSEQ multiplex PCR; TCRdb stores in-frame clones only, minus some. The table lists roughly 200,000 clones, roughly 90% of them singletons, with 1% in the top ten. The sequencing sample was made of PBMCs. All receptors come from a woman aged 18-30 years in good health and CMV-seronegative. The CDR3 runs from the conserved cysteine through the conserved F or W. D genes are given only for firm matches. The size of a clone is reported for some rows only, either as once, few or many, or as a class for expanded clones.

CDR3aa	CDR3nt	d_gene	abundance	len	j_gene	v_gene
CASAPRNSYGYTF	TGTGCCAGCGCCCCCCGGAACAGCTATGGCTACACCTTC	-	-	13	TRBJ1-2	TRBV5-6
CASSPWTGRNQPQHF	TGCGCCAGCAGCCCTTGGACAGGCAGAAATCAGCCCCAGCATTTT	TRBD1	-	15	TRBJ1-5	TRBV4-1
CATSSSRGYTEAFF	TGTGCCACCAGCAGTTCAAGGGGTTACACTGAAGCTTTCTTT	-	-	14	TRBJ1-1	TRBV15
CASSQWTGRATNEKLFF	TGCGCCAGCAGCCAGTGGACAGGGAGGGCCACTAATGAAAAACTGTTTTTT	TRBD1	-	17	TRBJ1-4	TRBV4-1
CASKPWTGNSPLHF	TGTGCCAGCAAACCCTGGACAGGGAATTCACCCCTCCACTTT	TRBD1	once	14	TRBJ1-6	TRBV6-5
CASSSSGGQGVGTQYF	TGCGCCAGCAGCTCTAGTGGTGGACAGGGTGTAGGGACCCAGTACTTC	TRBD1	-	16	TRBJ2-5	TRBV5-1
CASSQADMPSGNTIYF	TGCGCCAGCAGCCAAGCTGACATGCCCTCTGGAAACACCATATATTTT	-	-	16	TRBJ1-3	TRBV4-1
CASSSWDTSTDTQYF	TGTGCCAGCAGCTCCTGGGACACCTCCACAGATACGCAGTATTTT	-	once	15	TRBJ2-3	TRBV7-9
CASSQDDGSLYGYTF	TGTGCCAGCAGCCAAGACGACGGGTCATTATATGGCTACACCTTC	-	-	15	TRBJ1-2	TRBV14
CASRARDGYTF	TGTGCCAGCAGGGCACGGGATGGCTACACCTTC	-	-	11	TRBJ1-2	TRBV6-6
CASSSQDRGFYEQYF	TGTGCCAGCAGCTCCCAGGACAGGGGTTTCTACGAGCAGTACTTC	TRBD1	-	15	TRBJ2-7	TRBV11-2
CASRPRTYYNEQFF	TGTGCCAGCAGACCCCGGACTTATTACAATGAGCAGTTCTTC	-	-	14	TRBJ2-1	TRBV6-5
CASRLTSGGTNTQYF	TGTGCCAGCAGACTCACTAGCGGGGGGACCAATACGCAGTATTTT	TRBD2	-	15	TRBJ2-3	TRBV6-1
CASSQRYDRAAKNIQYF	TGTGCCAGCAGCCAGAGATATGACAGGGCAGCCAAAAACATTCAGTACTTC	TRBD1	-	17	TRBJ2-4	TRBV7-6
CAISASLEGREGGGRAYEQFF	TGTGCCATCAGTGCCTCACTGGAGGGCCGCGAGGGAGGCGGGAGGGCATATGAGCAGTTCTTC	TRBD2	-	21	TRBJ2-1	TRBV10-3
CASSPVARGAYQETQYF	TGTGCCAGCAGCCCCGTCGCGCGGGGGGCCTACCAAGAGACCCAGTACTTC	TRBD2	-	17	TRBJ2-5	TRBV7-9
CASSQDASGGPSGYYEQYF	TGCGCCAGCAGCCAAGATGCTAGCGGGGGGCCATCGGGTTACTACGAGCAGTACTTC	TRBD2	-	19	TRBJ2-7	TRBV4-3
CASSIGSGYEQYF	TGTGCCAGTAGTATAGGGTCGGGTTACGAGCAGTACTTC	-	few	13	TRBJ2-7	TRBV19
CASSEGKNTEAFF	TGTGCCAGCAGTGAAGGTAAGAACACTGAAGCTTTCTTT	-	-	13	TRBJ1-1	TRBV2
CANSQDRWETQYF	TGCGCCAACAGCCAAGATCGGTGGGAGACCCAGTACTTC	-	-	13	TRBJ2-5	TRBV4-3
CASRGQAYEQYF	TGCGCCAGCAGGGGGCAGGCATACGAGCAGTACTTC	-	-	12	TRBJ2-7	TRBV5-1
CASSPGTGGYGYTF	TGTGCCAGCAGCCCGGGGACAGGGGGGTATGGCTACACCTTC	TRBD1	-	14	TRBJ1-2	TRBV5-4
CASSRGEWGFRGLSSPLHF	TGTGCCAGCAGCCGCGGTGAGTGGGGCTTCAGGGGGCTTAGTTCACCCCTCCACTTT	TRBD1	-	19	TRBJ1-6	TRBV5-5
CASSIQGAVGNTIYF	TGTGCCAGCAGTATACAGGGTGCAGTAGGCAACACCATATATTTT	-	-	15	TRBJ1-3	TRBV6-1
CASSLAIGYGTSGRVSYNEQFF	TGCGCCAGCAGCTTGGCCATTGGGTACGGGACTAGCGGGAGAGTCTCCTACAATGAGCAGTTCTTC	TRBD2	-	22	TRBJ2-1	TRBV5-1
CASSLTGTSGSEQFF	TGTGCCAGCAGCTTAACGGGAACTAGCGGTTCGGAGCAGTTCTTC	TRBD2	-	15	TRBJ2-1	TRBV7-6
CASSATGTAKLFF	TGTGCCAGCTCTGCTACCGGGACAGCAAAACTGTTTTTT	TRBD1	-	13	TRBJ1-4	TRBV18
CASSEGATDTQYF	TGTGCCAGCAGTGAAGGGGCCACAGATACGCAGTATTTT	-	-	13	TRBJ2-3	TRBV2
CASSPRTGGSYEQYF	TGTGCCAGTAGTCCACGGACAGGGGGCAGTTACGAGCAGTACTTC	TRBD1	-	15	TRBJ2-7	TRBV19
CAGVRDRDNSPLHF	TGTGCCGGAGTCCGGGACAGGGATAATTCACCCCTCCACTTT	TRBD1	-	14	TRBJ1-6	TRBV2
CASSLVGLARSYEQYF	TGTGCCAGCAGCTTAGTTGGTCTAGCGAGAAGCTACGAGCAGTACTTC	-	-	16	TRBJ2-7	TRBV7-8
CASRDSRNQPQHF	TGTGCCAGCAGGGACAGTCGCAATCAGCCCCAGCATTTT	-	-	13	TRBJ1-5	TRBV27
CASRAHGTGSNQPQHF	TGTGCCAGCAGAGCTCACGGGACAGGGAGCAATCAGCCCCAGCATTTT	TRBD1	-	16	TRBJ1-5	TRBV28
CASKEGAETQYF	TGTGCCAGCAAGGAGGGTGCGGAGACCCAGTACTTC	-	-	12	TRBJ2-5	TRBV2
CASSYGQGTYEQYF	TGCGCCAGCAGCTACGGACAGGGAACCTACGAGCAGTACTTC	TRBD1	-	14	TRBJ2-7	TRBV5-1
CASSASGEGTDTQYF	TGTGCCAGCAGCGCCTCCGGGGAGGGCACAGATACGCAGTATTTT	-	-	15	TRBJ2-3	TRBV6-4
CASSATGEDSPLHF	TGTGCCAGCAGTGCGACAGGGGAAGATTCACCCCTCCACTTT	TRBD1	-	14	TRBJ1-6	TRBV6-4